These T cell receptor beta chains were read from a single sample in a study of T-cell memory formation after mild COVID-19. TCRdb fed the 5' RACE reads into MiXCR, producing one record per CDR3 protein. This sample has around 370,000 distinct CDR3 sequences, with around a fifth found just once. The specimen sequenced was PBMCs or a T cell subset sorted from them (not recorded which). The source of these receptors is an adult woman who had mild COVID-19 (a few samples of this study predate the infection). Cell type and time point are not known. CDR3s include the opening cysteine and the closing phenylalanine or tryptophan. D genes are given only for firm matches.

cdr3_aa,d_call,j_call,v_call
CASSSLDRVQTNTGELFF,TRBD1,TRBJ2-2,TRBV19
CASSSREGDIQYF,TRBD2,TRBJ2-4,TRBV7-2
CSVMAGRIQETQYF,.,TRBJ2-5,TRBV20-1
CASSRPGRRSGEQYF,.,TRBJ2-7,TRBV5-6
CASSMATSGRDTDTQYF,TRBD2,TRBJ2-3,TRBV12-3/TRBV12-4
CASSPQRLQDEQFF,.,TRBJ2-1,TRBV6-5
CASSGLRLNTEAFF,.,TRBJ1-1,TRBV2
CASSSSGQGNGGYTF,TRBD1,TRBJ1-2,TRBV12-3/TRBV12-4
CASSDLRVSGGSTTQYF,TRBD2,TRBJ2-3,TRBV10-2
CASSLGQGAGTEAFF,TRBD1,TRBJ1-1,TRBV11-3
CASSLFTTRGEQYF,.,TRBJ2-7,TRBV5-1
CAIGGAGGGLYEQYF,TRBD2,TRBJ2-7,TRBV10-3
CASSLGIAGEQYF,.,TRBJ2-7,TRBV6-6
CASSSTGTGGNEQYF,TRBD1,TRBJ2-7,TRBV7-9
CASSLEARRNTEAFF,.,TRBJ1-1,TRBV7-6
CASSTSGTDTQYF,.,TRBJ2-3,TRBV7-9